A selection of T cell receptor beta chains follows, all from one sample in a study of blood T cells in healthy people across ages. TCRdb re-called the 5' RACE reads with MiXCR, one entry per CDR3 protein. The sample records 870,000 or so distinct CDR3 sequences, about 30% being singletons. Sequencing input: blood. The receptors were sampled from a woman aged 80 or older in good health. CDR3s include the opening cysteine and the closing phenylalanine or tryptophan. D genes are given only for firm matches. Clone size is given for some rows only: seen once, a few or many times, or a class if the clone is expanded.

cdr3_aa: CASSQDRIDTQYF
cdr3_nt: TGTGCCAGCAGCCAAGATCGGATTGATACGCAGTATTTT
v_call: TRBV3-1
clone_size: NA
d_call: NA
j_call: TRBJ2-3

cdr3_aa: CASSQVPPYYYGYTF
cdr3_nt: TGCGCCAGCAGCCAAGTACCACCCTATTATTATGGCTACACCTTC
v_call: TRBV4-1
clone_size: NA
d_call: NA
j_call: TRBJ1-2

cdr3_aa: CASSSQLGGINEQFF
cdr3_nt: TGTGCCAGCAGCTCGCAACTAGGGGGTATTAATGAGCAGTTCTTC
v_call: TRBV7-2
clone_size: once
d_call: NA
j_call: TRBJ2-1

cdr3_aa: CASSPRWGAISGANVLTF
cdr3_nt: TGTGCCAGCAGCCCACGGTGGGGGGCAATCTCTGGGGCCAACGTCCTGACTTTC
v_call: TRBV11-2
clone_size: few
d_call: NA
j_call: TRBJ2-6

cdr3_aa: CSAYPGLAGDTQYF
cdr3_nt: TGCAGTGCCTATCCGGGACTAGCGGGAGATACGCAGTATTTT
v_call: TRBV20-1
clone_size: many
d_call: TRBD2
j_call: TRBJ2-3

cdr3_aa: CASSLAPWSYNEQFF
cdr3_nt: TGTGCCAGCAGCCTGGCTCCCTGGTCCTACAATGAGCAGTTCTTC
v_call: TRBV3-1
clone_size: NA
d_call: NA
j_call: TRBJ2-1

cdr3_aa: CASSEGTGIRPQHF
cdr3_nt: TGTGCCAGCAGTGAAGGTACAGGGATCCGGCCCCAGCATTTT
v_call: TRBV25-1
clone_size: NA
d_call: NA
j_call: TRBJ1-5

cdr3_aa: CSAMGGLDTQYF
cdr3_nt: TGCAGTGCTATGGGGGGGTTGGATACGCAGTATTTT
v_call: TRBV20-1
clone_size: once
d_call: TRBD2
j_call: TRBJ2-3

cdr3_aa: CSARRGDQPQHF
cdr3_nt: TGCAGTGCTAGGAGGGGAGATCAGCCCCAGCATTTT
v_call: TRBV20-1
clone_size: NA
d_call: NA
j_call: TRBJ1-5

cdr3_aa: CASSYPSGAGSPLHF
cdr3_nt: TGTGCCAGCAGCTACCCCTCGGGGGCGGGTTCACCCCTCCACTTT
v_call: TRBV7-2
clone_size: many
d_call: NA
j_call: TRBJ1-6

cdr3_aa: CASSPLDRLTYEQYF
cdr3_nt: TGTGCCAGCAGCCCCCTCGACAGACTAACTTACGAGCAGTACTTC
v_call: TRBV5-6
clone_size: many
d_call: NA
j_call: TRBJ2-7

cdr3_aa: CSARDLGTSPSDMQYF
cdr3_nt: TGCAGTGCTAGAGATCTTGGGACTAGTCCTTCAGATATGCAGTATTTT
v_call: TRBV20-1
clone_size: NA
d_call: TRBD2
j_call: TRBJ2-3

cdr3_aa: CASSPLDRVREQFF
cdr3_nt: TGTGCCAGCTCACCACTGGACAGGGTTCGGGAGCAGTTCTTC
v_call: TRBV18
clone_size: few
d_call: TRBD1
j_call: TRBJ2-1

cdr3_aa: CASSLGEGQETLYF
cdr3_nt: TGCGCCAGCAGCTTGGGCGAGGGTCAAGAGACCCTGTACTTC
v_call: TRBV5-1
clone_size: NA
d_call: NA
j_call: TRBJ2-5

cdr3_aa: CASSEGAGCYGYTF
cdr3_nt: TGTGCCAGCAGTGAAGGGGCAGGCTGCTATGGCTACACCTTC
v_call: TRBV6-1
clone_size: NA
d_call: NA
j_call: TRBJ1-2

cdr3_aa: CAWRGGVYYNEQFF
cdr3_nt: TGTGCCTGGAGGGGGGGGGTGTACTACAATGAGCAGTTCTTC
v_call: TRBV30
clone_size: few
d_call: TRBD2
j_call: TRBJ2-1

cdr3_aa: CASSWTAGADTQYF
cdr3_nt: TGTGCCAGCAGCTGGACAGCCGGCGCAGATACGCAGTATTTT
v_call: TRBV6-2/TRBV6-3
clone_size: many
d_call: NA
j_call: TRBJ2-3

cdr3_aa: CASSLVGGAGEKLFF
cdr3_nt: TGTGCCAGCAGCTTAGTCGGGGGGGCGGGTGAAAAACTGTTTTTT
v_call: TRBV7-2
clone_size: few
d_call: NA
j_call: TRBJ1-4

cdr3_aa: CASSVGGSPNIQYF
cdr3_nt: TGCGCCAGCAGCGTGGGGGGCAGCCCAAACATTCAGTACTTC
v_call: TRBV5-1
clone_size: many
d_call: NA
j_call: TRBJ2-4

cdr3_aa: CASSEHTSGGETQYF
cdr3_nt: TGTGCCAGCAGTGAACACACTAGCGGGGGTGAGACCCAGTACTTC
v_call: TRBV2
clone_size: NA
d_call: TRBD2
j_call: TRBJ2-5

cdr3_aa: CASSTGLIEQFF
cdr3_nt: TGTGCCAGCAGCACAGGACTCATTGAGCAGTTCTTC
v_call: TRBV6-2/TRBV6-3
clone_size: many
d_call: NA
j_call: TRBJ2-1

cdr3_aa: CASSQVWGASSYNEQFF
cdr3_nt: TGCGCCAGCAGCCAAGTGTGGGGGGCGAGCTCCTACAATGAGCAGTTCTTC
v_call: TRBV4-1
clone_size: NA
d_call: NA
j_call: TRBJ2-1

cdr3_aa: CASSYQHWDRARIFEQYF
cdr3_nt: TGTGCCAGCAGTTACCAACACTGGGACAGGGCAAGAATTTTCGAGCAGTACTTC
v_call: TRBV6-5
clone_size: many
d_call: TRBD1
j_call: TRBJ2-7

cdr3_aa: CASSQDGGGTSDEQFF
cdr3_nt: TGCGCCAGCAGCCAAGATGGGGGCGGGACTAGCGATGAGCAGTTCTTC
v_call: TRBV4-1
clone_size: NA
d_call: TRBD2
j_call: TRBJ2-1

cdr3_aa: CASSSWLGTNTEAFF
cdr3_nt: TGCGCCAGCAGCTCATGGCTGGGAACGAACACTGAAGCTTTCTTT
v_call: TRBV5-1
clone_size: NA
d_call: NA
j_call: TRBJ1-1